This is a list of T cell receptor beta chains from one sample in a study of T cells in Graves' hyperthyroidism and ophthalmopathy. TCRdb independently ran MiXCR on the multiplex PCR reads; one entry per CDR3 protein. Here the sample spans more than 300,000 distinct CDR3 sequences, around 13% being singletons. Input material: blood. The receptors were gathered from a young woman with Graves' hyperthyroidism. CDR3s include the opening cysteine and the closing phenylalanine or tryptophan. D genes are given only for firm matches. Clone size is shown for a subset of rows, as once, few, many or a class of expanded clone.

abundance	v_gene	j_gene	d_gene	CDR3aa	CDR3nt
NA	TRBV18	TRBJ2-3	TRBD2	CASSPTSGITDTQYF	TGTGCCAGCTCACCGACTAGCGGCATCACAGATACGCAGTATTTT
NA	TRBV7-6	TRBJ1-6	NA	CASSLGTRTTNSPLHF	TGTGCCAGCAGCCTTGGGACCCGAACGACCAATTCACCCCTCCACTTT
many	TRBV28	TRBJ2-7	TRBD1	CASSIGGQGSYEQYF	TGTGCCAGCAGTATAGGGGGACAGGGCTCCTACGAGCAGTACTTC
many	TRBV6-1	TRBJ2-3	NA	CAGGTSTDTQYF	TGTGCTGGGGGGACTAGCACAGATACGCAGTATTTT
many	TRBV7-3	TRBJ1-1	TRBD1	CASRLGGAGTEAFF	TGTGCCAGCAGGCTAGGGGGCGCGGGCACTGAAGCTTTCTTT
many	TRBV28	TRBJ1-2	NA	CASSLAAFVTEANYGYTF	TGTGCCAGCAGTTTAGCGGCCTTCGTGACAGAAGCTAACTATGGCTACACCTTC
many	TRBV2	TRBJ2-5	TRBD1	CASSDRTGGQETQYF	TGTGCCAGCAGTGATCGGACAGGGGGACAAGAGACCCAGTACTTC
NA	TRBV9	TRBJ1-6	NA	CASSVAGGNSPLHF	TGTGCCAGCAGCGTAGCCGGGGGGAATTCACCCCTCCACTTT
few	TRBV10-3	TRBJ2-1	NA	CAILATGNGNEQFF	TGTGCCATCCTAGCGACAGGGAATGGAAATGAGCAGTTCTTC
NA	TRBV7-6	TRBJ2-1	TRBD2	CASSLSTSTSGEQFF	TGTGCCAGCAGCTTAAGTACGTCGACTAGCGGGGAGCAGTTCTTC
many	TRBV6-5	TRBJ2-7	TRBD1	CASTLLDRGGHEQYF	TGTGCCAGCACCTTACTCGACAGGGGAGGACACGAGCAGTACTTC
many	TRBV2	TRBJ2-1	NA	CASKGVSSYNEQFF	TGTGCCAGCAAGGGGGTAAGCTCCTACAATGAGCAGTTCTTC
many	TRBV19	TRBJ1-5	NA	CASKMVGNSNQPQHF	TGTGCCAGTAAGATGGTGGGAAATAGCAATCAGCCCCAGCATTTT
many	TRBV7-2	TRBJ2-7	TRBD1	CASGDRGAYEQYF	TGTGCCAGCGGAGACAGGGGGGCCTACGAGCAGTACTTC
many	TRBV10-3	TRBJ2-5	TRBD2	CAISEPTSGLAGETQYF	TGTGCCATCAGTGAGCCTACCTCAGGACTAGCGGGGGAGACCCAGTACTTC
many	TRBV10-3	TRBJ2-1	TRBD2	CAIREGLAGGYEQFF	TGTGCCATCAGGGAGGGACTAGCGGGAGGATATGAGCAGTTCTTC
NA	TRBV7-8	TRBJ2-7	NA	CASSPVVTSYGQYF	TGTGCCAGCAGCCCCGTGGTGACCTCCTACGGGCAGTACTTC
NA	TRBV19	TRBJ1-4	TRBD1	CASNTDVGQAEKLFF	TGTGCCAGTAATACGGATGTCGGACAGGCAGAAAAACTGTTTTTT